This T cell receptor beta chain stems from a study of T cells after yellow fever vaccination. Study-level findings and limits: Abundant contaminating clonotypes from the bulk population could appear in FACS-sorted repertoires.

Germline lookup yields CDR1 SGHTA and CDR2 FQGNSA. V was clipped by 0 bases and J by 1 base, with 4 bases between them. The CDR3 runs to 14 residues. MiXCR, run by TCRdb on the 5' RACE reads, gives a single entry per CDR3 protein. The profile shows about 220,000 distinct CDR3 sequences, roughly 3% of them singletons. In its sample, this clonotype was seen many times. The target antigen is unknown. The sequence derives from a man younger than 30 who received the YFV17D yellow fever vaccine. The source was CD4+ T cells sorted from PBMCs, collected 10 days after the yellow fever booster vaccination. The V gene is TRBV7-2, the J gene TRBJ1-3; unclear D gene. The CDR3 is CASSLAWSGNTIYF. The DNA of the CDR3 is TGTGCCAGCAGCTTAGCGTGGTCTGGAAACACCATATATTTT.